This TCR beta chain emerged from a study of blood T cell repertoires in COVID-19. Original methodology: Estimation of nucleated cell counts relied on the amplification of reference gene primers. The protocol was immunoSEQ multiplex PCR, while the TCRdb copy is restricted to in-frame clones and leaves out a portion. V, J and clone size were drawn from that table, and D and trimming were deduced from the DNA. The profile shows around 250,000 clones, about nine tenths of them singletons. The V segment lost 6 bases and the J segment 4 bases; nucleotides outside the gene matches: 10. There are 15 residues in the CDR3. CDR1 is MNHNY, CDR2 SVGAGI, per germline (reference sequence).

Specimen: peripheral blood. This sequence joins TRBV6-6 and TRBJ1-2, with 8 bases lining up with TRBD1. The receptor's source is a young woman with active or convalescent COVID-19. CDR3 amino acids: CASSNPDRGSYGYTF. The CDR3 coding sequence is TGTGCCAGCAGCAATCCCGACAGGGGATCCTATGGCTACACCTTC.